Detailed here is one T cell receptor beta chain. Profiled with immunoSEQ multiplex PCR; TCRdb holds only in-frame clones, not every one. Among about 75,000 clones listed, about four fifths were seen once. This specimen belongs to a study of control samples from healthy donors and cancer patients. Looked up from germline, CDR1 is SGHVS and CDR2 is FNYEAQ. V lost 5 bases to trimming and J lost 2 bases; unmatched junction nucleotides: 4. The CDR3 loop spans 14 amino acids. V and J are TRBV7-6 and TRBJ2-7, with 9 bases identical to TRBD1. The receptor was derived from a man in his fifties or sixties in good health. Input material: blood. The CDR3 region has the DNA TGTGCCAGCAGCACAGGACAGGGGCCCTACGAGCAGTACTTC. Its translation is CASSTGQGPYEQYF.